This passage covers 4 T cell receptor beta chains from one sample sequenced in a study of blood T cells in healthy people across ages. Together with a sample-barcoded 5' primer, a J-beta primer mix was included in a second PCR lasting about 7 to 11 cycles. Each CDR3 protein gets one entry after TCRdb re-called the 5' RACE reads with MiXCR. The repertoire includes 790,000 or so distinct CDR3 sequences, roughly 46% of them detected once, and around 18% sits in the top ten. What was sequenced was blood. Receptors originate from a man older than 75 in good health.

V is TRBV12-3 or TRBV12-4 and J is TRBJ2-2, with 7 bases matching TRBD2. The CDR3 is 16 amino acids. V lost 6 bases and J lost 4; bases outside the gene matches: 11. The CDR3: CASSRDSGVGTGELFF. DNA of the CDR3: TGTGCCAGCAGCCGAGACAGCGGGGTTGGCACCGGGGAGCTGTTTTTT.

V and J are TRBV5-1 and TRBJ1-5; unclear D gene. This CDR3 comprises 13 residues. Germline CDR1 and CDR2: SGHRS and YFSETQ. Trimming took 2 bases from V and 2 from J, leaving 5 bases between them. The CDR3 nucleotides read TGCGCCAGCAGCTTCGAAGGCAATCAGCCCCAGCATTTT. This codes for CASSFEGNQPQHF.

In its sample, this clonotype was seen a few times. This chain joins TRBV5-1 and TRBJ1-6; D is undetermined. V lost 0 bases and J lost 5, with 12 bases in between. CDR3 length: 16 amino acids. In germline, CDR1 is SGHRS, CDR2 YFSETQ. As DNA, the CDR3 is TGCGCCAGCAGCTTGGTACCAAACGAACATAATTCACCCCTCCACTTT. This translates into CASSLVPNEHNSPLHF. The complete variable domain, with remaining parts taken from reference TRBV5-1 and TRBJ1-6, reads KAGVTQTPRYLIKTRGQQVTLSCSPISGHRSVSWYQQTPGQGLQFLFEYFSETQRNKGNFPGRFSGRQFSNSRSEMNVSTLELGDSALYLCASSLVPNEHNSPLHFGNGTRLTVT.

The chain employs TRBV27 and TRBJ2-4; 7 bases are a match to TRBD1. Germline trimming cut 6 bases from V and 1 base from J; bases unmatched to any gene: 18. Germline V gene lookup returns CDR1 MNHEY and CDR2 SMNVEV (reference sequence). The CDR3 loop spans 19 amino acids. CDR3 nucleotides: TGTGCCAGCAGGCACAGGGGTACTAGGTCGAAGGTGGCCAAAAACATTCAGTACTTC. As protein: CASRHRGTRSKVAKNIQYF.